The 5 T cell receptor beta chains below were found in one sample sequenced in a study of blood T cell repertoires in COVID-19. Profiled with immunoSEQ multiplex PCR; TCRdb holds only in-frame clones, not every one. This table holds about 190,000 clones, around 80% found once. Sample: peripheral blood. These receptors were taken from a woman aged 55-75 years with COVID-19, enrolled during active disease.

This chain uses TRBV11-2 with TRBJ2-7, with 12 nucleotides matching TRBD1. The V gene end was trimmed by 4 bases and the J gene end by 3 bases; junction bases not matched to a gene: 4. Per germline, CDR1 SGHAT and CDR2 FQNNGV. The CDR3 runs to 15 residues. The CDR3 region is CASSSGTGGIYEQYF. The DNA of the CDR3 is TGTGCCAGCAGCTCGGGGACAGGGGGCATCTACGAGCAGTACTTC.

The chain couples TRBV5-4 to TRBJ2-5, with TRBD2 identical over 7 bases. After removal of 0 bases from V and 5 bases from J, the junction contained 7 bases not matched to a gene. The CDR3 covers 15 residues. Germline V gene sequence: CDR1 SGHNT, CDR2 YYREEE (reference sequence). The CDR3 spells CASSLEAGRRETQYF. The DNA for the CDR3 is TGTGCCAGCAGCTTGGAAGCCGGGAGGAGGGAGACCCAGTACTTC.

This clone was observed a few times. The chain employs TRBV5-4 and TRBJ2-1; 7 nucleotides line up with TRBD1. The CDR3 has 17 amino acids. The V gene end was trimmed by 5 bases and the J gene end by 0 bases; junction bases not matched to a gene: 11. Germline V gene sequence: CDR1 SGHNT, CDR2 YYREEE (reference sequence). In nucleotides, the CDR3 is TGTGCCAGCAGTCCCGGGACAGTCCCTAGCTCCTACAATGAGCAGTTCTTC. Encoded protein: CASSPGTVPSSYNEQFF. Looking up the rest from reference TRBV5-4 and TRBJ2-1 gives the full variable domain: ETGVTQSPTHLIKTRGQQVTLRCSSQSGHNTVSWYQQALGQGPQFIFQYYREEENGRGNFPPRFSGLQFPNYSSELNVNALELDDSALYLCASSPGTVPSSYNEQFFGPGTRLTVL.

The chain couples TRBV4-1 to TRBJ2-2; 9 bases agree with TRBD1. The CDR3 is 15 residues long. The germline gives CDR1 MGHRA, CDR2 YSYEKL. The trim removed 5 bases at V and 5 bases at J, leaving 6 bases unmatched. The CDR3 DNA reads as TGCGCCAGCAGCACCCGACAGGGGGGTACCGGGGAGCTGTTTTTT. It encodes CASSTRQGGTGELFF.

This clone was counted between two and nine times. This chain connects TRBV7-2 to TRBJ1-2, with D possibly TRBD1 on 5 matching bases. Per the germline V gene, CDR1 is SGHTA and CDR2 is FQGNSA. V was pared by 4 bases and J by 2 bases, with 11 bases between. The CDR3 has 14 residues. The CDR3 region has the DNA TGTGCCAGCAGCTCTGGGGGGAGAAACTATGGCTACACCTTC. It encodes CASSSGGRNYGYTF.